This T cell receptor (beta chain) was sequenced during a study of blood T cell repertoires in COVID-19. Study information: The origin of the acute and convalescent COVID-19 samples was the United States, Italy and Spain. T cells, B-cell-depleted T cells, or PBMCs supplied cDNA or gDNA.

Authors' processing steps: Quantification of nucleated cells was approximated via reference gene primer amplification. The method was immunoSEQ multiplex PCR; TCRdb's version includes in-frame clones alone and lacks a portion of them. V, J and clone size derive from that table, while D and trimming were established from the DNA sequence. The sample has fewer than 250,000 clones, roughly 85% seen once. From germline, CDR1 is PRHDT and CDR2 FYEKMQ (reference sequence). V shed 5 bases and J 0 bases; nucleotides not matched to a gene: 6. This CDR3 is 15 amino acids long. Specimen: peripheral blood. The chain carries TRBV13 and TRBJ1-1; 7 nucleotides align to TRBD1. The clonotype originates from a man aged 35 to 55 with acute or convalescent COVID-19. The CDR3 loop reads CASSPGQVMNTEAFF. In nucleotides, the CDR3 is TGTGCCAGCAGCCCTGGACAGGTTATGAACACTGAAGCTTTCTTT.